This T cell receptor (beta chain) came from a study of T cells in Graves' hyperthyroidism and ophthalmopathy. PBMCs were derived from 10 ml fresh peripheral blood. This clonotype showed up many times. The antigen is undetermined. Study-wide results and limits: Stable hyperthyroidism and ophthalmopathy were separated using 13 V-J signatures.

RNA transcripts provided the source from which TCR beta CDR3 regions were amplified. Initially, a first-round RT-PCR of the TCR CDR3 employed the HTBI primer set. MiXCR was run by TCRdb on the multiplex PCR reads, yielding one entry per CDR3 protein. Of a few hundred thousand distinct CDR3 sequences listed, approximately 14% are singletons. CDR3 length equals 14 residues. Trimming took 1 base from V and 4 from J, leaving 9 bases between them. This TCR was recovered from a woman aged 18 to 35 with Graves' hyperthyroidism that later progressed to Graves' ophthalmopathy. Sample: blood. The chain links TRBV12-3 or TRBV12-4 to TRBJ2-3; D not certain. CDR3 bases: TGTGCCAGCAGTTTAGGGACCGCGGCAGATACGCAGTATTTT. It codes for CASSLGTAADTQYF.